This entry concerns a single TCR beta chain. The antigen is not known. The method was immunoSEQ multiplex PCR; TCRdb's version includes in-frame clones alone and lacks a portion of them. In the table there are over 75,000 clones, 80% to 90% of which are singletons. The entry originates in a study of radiotherapy plus CTLA-4 blockade in lung cancer. Study-level findings and limits: Reports identified early blood T cell clone dynamics, with interferon-beta, as the best response predictor.

The CDR3 loop spans 16 amino acids. Germline CDR1 reads MDHEN; CDR2 reads SYDVKM. V dropped 3 bases and J dropped 4; count of bases not matched to a gene: 8. This chain uses TRBV28 with TRBJ2-3; 9 nucleotides match TRBD2. The sequence came from a human donor with non-small cell lung cancer who had stable disease on radiotherapy plus ipilimumab. Specimen: peripheral blood, collected from a patient treated with radiotherapy plus ipilimumab. The CDR3 nucleotides read TGTGCCAGCAGTTTCACGGCGGGAGGGATGGCAGATACGCAGTATTTT. Protein sequence: CASSFTAGGMADTQYF.